This entry describes one T cell receptor (beta chain). This sample was included in a study of blood T cell repertoires in COVID-19. Across the whole study: COVID-19 samples from acute and convalescent phases originated in the United States, Italy and Spain. The cDNA or gDNA used as material had been derived from T cells, B-cell-depleted T cells, or PBMCs.

The germline V gene encodes CDR1 SGHDN and CDR2 FVKESK. The germline V and J ends were trimmed by 0 bases and 1 base, with 9 bases remaining between them. The CDR3 runs 15 residues. In the original processing: Amplifying reference gene primers gave estimates of nucleated cell counts. Only in-frame clones appear in the TCRdb table, and some are missing; sequencing was by immunoSEQ multiplex PCR. D and trimming come from the DNA, and the V and J calls and clone size come from that table. Of a few hundred thousand clones in the sample, about 86% were seen once. Sequenced sample: PBMCs or T cells enriched from blood (not recorded which). The receptor comes from a man younger than 40 with acute COVID-19. The V gene is TRBV14, the J gene TRBJ1-1; D perhaps matches TRBD1 (6 bases). The CDR3 sequence: CASSQEGAWNTEAFF. For the CDR3, the DNA is TGTGCCAGCAGCCAAGAGGGGGCTTGGAACACTGAAGCTTTCTTT.